Shown below are 30 T cell receptor beta chains from a single sample sequenced in a study of OX40 agonist ivuxolimab in advanced cancers. Repertoires were generated with immunoSEQ multiplex PCR, while TCRdb's copy carries only in-frame clones and drops some. In the table there are tens of thousands of clones, 82% of which are singletons. This specimen consisted of CD4+ or CD8+ T cells sorted from blood, obtained in a trial of the OX40 agonist ivuxolimab. The receptors shown here come from an adult with an advanced solid tumor such as melanoma, head and neck, liver or kidney cancer.

V is TRBV6-5 and J is TRBJ1-2; TRBD1 matches 8 bases. The CDR3 contains 15 residues. The trim removed 4 bases at V and 4 bases at J, leaving 8 bases unmatched. Germline V gene sequence: CDR1 MNHEY, CDR2 SVGAGI. The CDR3 protein is CASSLGQGSTYGYTF. The CDR3 DNA is TGTGCCAGCAGTTTAGGACAGGGTTCTACCTATGGCTACACCTTC.

J is TRBJ2-6 and V is TRBV5-1, with no clear D. The CDR3 length is 14 residues. The ends were cut back, 4 bases at V and 2 bases at J, with 7 bases in the middle. The germline gives CDR1 SGHRS, CDR2 YFSETQ. CDR3 protein: CASSPNPGANVLTF. CDR3 DNA: TGCGCCAGCAGCCCGAACCCTGGGGCCAACGTCCTGACTTTC.

The rearrangement joins TRBV7-9 to TRBJ1-4, with a weak D call TRBD1 (6 bases). This CDR3 has 16 amino acids. Germline V lookup: CDR1 SEHNR, CDR2 FQNEAQ (reference sequence). Deletions cut 3 bases from V and 8 bases from J, with 19 bases between. CDR3 residues: CASSLPEGVKYEKLFF. Here the CDR3 DNA reads TGTGCCAGCAGCTTGCCCGAGGGGGTAAAGTACGAAAAACTGTTTTTT.

This clone showed up just a few times. The chain is built from TRBV2 and TRBJ2-7, with 9 nucleotides matching TRBD1. CDR1 SNHLY and CDR2 FYNNEI come from the germline V gene. This CDR3 is built from 14 residues. The trim removed 7 bases at V and 3 bases at J, leaving 7 bases unmatched. Written as DNA, the CDR3 is TGTGCCAGCACCTTCGACAGGGGGAACTACGAGCAGTACTTC. Translated: CASTFDRGNYEQYF.

The V and J genes are TRBV5-4 and TRBJ2-3; 12 positions agree with TRBD2. Germline V gene sequence: CDR1 SGHNT, CDR2 YYREEE (reference sequence). This CDR3 is 16 amino acids long. The V gene end was trimmed by 1 base and the J gene end by 2 bases; junction bases not matched to a gene: 2. In DNA form, the CDR3 reads TGTGCCAGCAGCTTGACTAGCGGGGGGACCACAGATACGCAGTATTTT. Translated: CASSLTSGGTTDTQYF.

This clone was counted once. J is TRBJ2-7 and V is TRBV2; 9 bases are shared with TRBD1. The V gene's germline CDR1 is SNHLY and CDR2 FYNNEI. This CDR3 is built from 12 residues. Trimming removed 8 bases from V and 3 bases from J; junction bases left unmatched: 2. The CDR3 protein is CASRDRDYEQYF. The CDR3 coding sequence is TGTGCCAGCCGGGACAGGGACTACGAGCAGTACTTC.

The chain carries TRBV4-2 and TRBJ2-2; D gene unclear. CDR3 size: 15 residues. Trimming left V 0 bases short and J 1 base short, with 6 bases between. Germline values: CDR1 LGHNA, CDR2 YNFKEQ. The CDR3 sequence is CASSQELGNTGELFF. DNA of the CDR3: TGTGCCAGCAGCCAAGAACTGGGGAACACCGGGGAGCTGTTTTTT.

This sequence joins TRBV5-4 and TRBJ2-5, with 10 nucleotides matching TRBD1. Germline trimming cut 7 bases from V and 3 bases from J; bases unmatched to any gene: 9. The germline CDR1 and CDR2 sequences are SGHNT and YYREEE (reference sequence). This CDR3 spans 15 amino acids. The CDR3: CASGRRGTGEETQYF. DNA for the CDR3: TGTGCCAGCGGCCGACGAGGGACAGGGGAAGAGACCCAGTACTTC.

The chain recombines TRBV2 with TRBJ1-4; D might be TRBD1 (6 bases). The CDR3 runs 15 residues. Germline CDR1 reads SNHLY; CDR2 reads FYNNEI. V lost 5 bases to trimming and J lost 0 bases, with 10 bases between them. DNA of the CDR3: TGTGCCAGCAGTACCAGGACAGCAACTAATGAAAAACTGTTTTTT. Translation gives CASSTRTATNEKLFF.

The V gene is TRBV2, the J gene TRBJ1-6; 7 positions match TRBD1. Per the germline V gene, CDR1 is SNHLY and CDR2 is FYNNEI. The CDR3 extends over 14 amino acids. V lost 2 bases, J lost 10 bases, and 5 bases stayed unmatched. CDR3 in amino acids: CASSELGGQSPLHF. DNA for the CDR3: TGTGCCAGCAGTGAACTAGGGGGCCAGTCACCCCTCCACTTT.

The chain recombines TRBV2 with TRBJ2-7; 9 nucleotides match TRBD1. CDR1 SNHLY and CDR2 FYNNEI come from the germline V gene. The CDR3 extends over 14 amino acids. V lost 7 bases, J lost 2 bases, and 6 bases stayed unmatched. Here the CDR3 DNA reads TGTGCCAGCATTGTGGGACAGGGCGCCTACGAGCAGTACTTC. It codes for CASIVGQGAYEQYF.

The V call is TRBV2, the J call TRBJ2-1; 7 nucleotides agree with TRBD2. Germline V gives CDR1 SNHLY, CDR2 FYNNEI. This CDR3 is 14 amino acids long. V lost 7 bases, J lost 6 bases, and 9 bases stayed unmatched. CDR3 loop: CASTERLASNEQFF. The DNA for the CDR3 is TGTGCCAGCACTGAGCGACTAGCAAGCAATGAGCAGTTCTTC.

The chain links TRBV7-9 to TRBJ2-1; no clear D gene. With 2 bases removed from V and 4 bases from J, the gap between germline ends came to 9 bases. The CDR3 runs 14 residues. Germline lookup yields CDR1 SEHNR and CDR2 FQNEAQ (reference sequence). The CDR3 coding sequence is TGTGCCAGCAGCTTAAATCCAACTTACAATGAGCAGTTCTTC. Protein product: CASSLNPTYNEQFF.

The J gene is TRBJ1-5, the V gene TRBV6-1, with D maybe TRBD1 (5 bases). The germline V gene has CDR1 MNHNS and CDR2 SASEGT. The CDR3 is 15 amino acids. Trimming cost V 4 bases and J 0 bases, with 10 bases left between them. The DNA of the CDR3 is TGTGCCAGCAGTGGTGACAGATATAGCAATCAGCCCCAGCATTTT. Residues: CASSGDRYSNQPQHF.

The V call is TRBV6-5, the J call TRBJ1-6; possibly TRBD1 for D (6 bases). The CDR3 sequence is 15 residues long. Germline CDR1 and CDR2: MNHEY and SVGAGI. V dropped 0 bases and J dropped 10 bases, with 13 bases sitting between them. CDR3 in amino acids: CASSYSRTVYSPLHF. As DNA, the CDR3 is TGTGCCAGCAGTTACTCGAGGACAGTATACTCACCCCTCCACTTT.

This chain links TRBV5-1 with TRBJ2-3, with 11 bases lining up with TRBD2. CDR1 and CDR2 from the germline V gene are SGHRS and YFSETQ. Trimming cost V 4 bases and J 4 bases; bases outside gene matches: 14. CDR3 size: 18 residues. DNA of the CDR3: TGCGCCAGCAGCCTCCCTCTCCTAGCGGGGGGAGGGTCAGATACGCAGTATTTT. This sequence encodes CASSLPLLAGGGSDTQYF.

This chain links TRBV28 with TRBJ2-1, with D possibly matching TRBD2 (6 bases). V was cut by 7 bases and J by 8 bases, with 24 bases left in between. Germline values: CDR1 MDHEN, CDR2 SYDVKM. This CDR3 region has 16 residues. CDR3 nucleotides: TGTGCCAGCACCCAGGCGGGGTCCCGATCTTGGGATGAGCAGTTCTTC. Translated, it gives CASTQAGSRSWDEQFF.

The V call is TRBV28, the J call TRBJ1-2; no clear D gene. The CDR3 consists of 13 residues. Trimming left V 4 bases short and J 4 bases short, with 10 bases between. Looked up from germline, CDR1 is MDHEN and CDR2 is SYDVKM. The CDR3 here is CASSYDIRYGYTF. CDR3 in DNA: TGTGCCAGCAGTTATGACATTCGCTATGGCTACACCTTC.

The chain recombines TRBV6-5 with TRBJ2-7; D is perhaps TRBD1 or TRBD2 (6 bases each). The CDR3 runs to 12 residues. The V gene lost 7 bases and the J gene lost 7 bases, with 14 bases spanning the gap. Germline V CDR1 and CDR2: MNHEY, SVGAGI. CDR3 DNA: TGTGCCAGCATGGGGGGCTTGGGGGAGCAGTACTTC. Translated: CASMGGLGEQYF.

V usage is TRBV5-1 and J usage is TRBJ2-7; D perhaps matches TRBD1 (6 bases). This CDR3 is 14 amino acids long. CDR1 is SGHRS, CDR2 YFSETQ, per germline. The V and J ends lost 0 bases and 1 base respectively, with 8 bases between them. CDR3 DNA sequence: TGCGCCAGCAGCTTGGCAGGGGCGTCCTACGAGCAGTACTTC. Its translation: CASSLAGASYEQYF.

This rearrangement joins TRBV2 to TRBJ2-3; tentatively, D is TRBD1 (5 bases). V lost 10 bases and J lost 0, with 14 bases in between. This CDR3 is built from 14 residues. Germline V gives CDR1 SNHLY, CDR2 FYNNEI. CDR3 amino acids: CATSLGASTDTQYF. The CDR3 region has the DNA TGTGCCACCAGCCTAGGGGCGAGCACAGATACGCAGTATTTT.

The V gene is TRBV5-1, the J gene TRBJ2-5, with 9 bases lining up with TRBD2. The J segment lost 4 bases and the V segment lost 8 bases, leaving 9 bases of the junction unmatched. Per germline, CDR1 SGHRS and CDR2 YFSETQ. The CDR3 has 14 amino acids. The DNA for the CDR3 is TGCGCCAGTGGGTCTAGCGGGAACGGAGAGACCCAGTACTTC. As protein: CASGSSGNGETQYF. The full variable domain, in which reference TRBV5-1 and TRBJ2-5 provide the parts outside the CDR3, is KAGVTQTPRYLIKTRGQQVTLSCSPISGHRSVSWYQQTPGQGLQFLFEYFSETQRNKGNFPGRFSGRQFSNSRSEMNVSTLELGDSALYLCASGSSGNGETQYFGPGTRLLVL.

The chain carries TRBV18 and TRBJ2-1; maybe TRBD1 (6 bases). The CDR3 consists of 14 residues. V lost 1 base and J lost 6, with 10 bases in between. Germline loops: CDR1 KGHSH, CDR2 LQKENI. CDR3 residues: CASSPHETGNEQFF. DNA of the CDR3: TGTGCCAGCTCACCACATGAGACAGGCAATGAGCAGTTCTTC.

This rearrangement joins TRBV5-1 to TRBJ2-1; D might be TRBD1 (5 bases). Trimming left V 3 bases short and J 4 bases short, with 8 bases between. There are 13 residues in the CDR3. From germline, CDR1 is SGHRS and CDR2 YFSETQ. The CDR3 loop reads CASSSDTYNEQFF. CDR3 DNA sequence: TGCGCCAGCAGCTCGGACACGTACAATGAGCAGTTCTTC.

This clone has more than one count but fewer than ten. This sequence joins TRBV6-5 and TRBJ1-6; D is uncertain. Trimming pared 3 bases from V and 11 bases from J, leaving 14 bases between. This CDR3 region has 14 residues. In germline, CDR1 is MNHEY, CDR2 SVGAGI. The CDR3 region is CASSYLSGVAPLHF. The CDR3 nucleotides are TGTGCCAGCAGTTATCTGTCAGGAGTCGCACCCCTCCACTTT.

The chain couples TRBV27 to TRBJ1-6; D uncertain. There are 18 residues in the CDR3. Per the germline V gene, CDR1 is MNHEY and CDR2 is SMNVEV (reference sequence). Trimming cost V 8 bases and J 4 bases, with 24 bases left between them. CDR3 region: CASSPRALLLRYNSPLHF. CDR3 DNA: TGTGCCAGCTCCCCCCGGGCCTTACTTTTGCGATATAATTCACCCCTCCACTTT.

The chain has TRBV11-1 and TRBJ1-4; tentatively, D is TRBD1 (5 bases). CDR3 length: 14 amino acids. From germline, CDR1 is SGHAT and CDR2 FQDESV (reference sequence). V lost 3 bases and J lost 8, with 13 bases in between. The CDR3 sequence is CASSFAGAGEKLFF. CDR3 DNA sequence: TGTGCCAGCAGCTTCGCCGGGGCGGGAGAAAAACTGTTTTTT.

This clone was counted a few times. V gene TRBV6-1 combines with J gene TRBJ1-1; no firm D call. The CDR3 has 13 amino acids. The ends were cut back, 2 bases at V and 5 bases at J, with 9 bases in the middle. Germline V gives CDR1 MNHNS, CDR2 SASEGT. The DNA of the CDR3 is TGTGCCAGCAGTGAATTACGGGGAACTGAAGCTTTCTTT. This codes for CASSELRGTEAFF.

The chain has TRBV7-7 and TRBJ1-3; D gene unclear. V lost 5 bases to trimming and J lost 8 bases, with 13 bases between them. This CDR3 comprises 13 residues. The germline CDR1 and CDR2 sequences are SSHAT and FNYEAQ (reference sequence). The CDR3 reads CASSPGLMDTIYF. CDR3 DNA: TGTGCCAGCAGCCCCGGCCTGATGGACACCATATATTTT.

The rearrangement uses TRBV18 and TRBJ2-3; TRBD1 matches 8 bases. V trimming: 3 bases; J trimming: 4 bases; junction bases outside the gene matches: 9. There are 16 residues in the CDR3. In germline, CDR1 is KGHSH, CDR2 LQKENI. CDR3 sequence reads: CASSPPDRGYADTQYF. CDR3 bases: TGTGCCAGCTCACCCCCCGACAGGGGATACGCAGATACGCAGTATTTT.